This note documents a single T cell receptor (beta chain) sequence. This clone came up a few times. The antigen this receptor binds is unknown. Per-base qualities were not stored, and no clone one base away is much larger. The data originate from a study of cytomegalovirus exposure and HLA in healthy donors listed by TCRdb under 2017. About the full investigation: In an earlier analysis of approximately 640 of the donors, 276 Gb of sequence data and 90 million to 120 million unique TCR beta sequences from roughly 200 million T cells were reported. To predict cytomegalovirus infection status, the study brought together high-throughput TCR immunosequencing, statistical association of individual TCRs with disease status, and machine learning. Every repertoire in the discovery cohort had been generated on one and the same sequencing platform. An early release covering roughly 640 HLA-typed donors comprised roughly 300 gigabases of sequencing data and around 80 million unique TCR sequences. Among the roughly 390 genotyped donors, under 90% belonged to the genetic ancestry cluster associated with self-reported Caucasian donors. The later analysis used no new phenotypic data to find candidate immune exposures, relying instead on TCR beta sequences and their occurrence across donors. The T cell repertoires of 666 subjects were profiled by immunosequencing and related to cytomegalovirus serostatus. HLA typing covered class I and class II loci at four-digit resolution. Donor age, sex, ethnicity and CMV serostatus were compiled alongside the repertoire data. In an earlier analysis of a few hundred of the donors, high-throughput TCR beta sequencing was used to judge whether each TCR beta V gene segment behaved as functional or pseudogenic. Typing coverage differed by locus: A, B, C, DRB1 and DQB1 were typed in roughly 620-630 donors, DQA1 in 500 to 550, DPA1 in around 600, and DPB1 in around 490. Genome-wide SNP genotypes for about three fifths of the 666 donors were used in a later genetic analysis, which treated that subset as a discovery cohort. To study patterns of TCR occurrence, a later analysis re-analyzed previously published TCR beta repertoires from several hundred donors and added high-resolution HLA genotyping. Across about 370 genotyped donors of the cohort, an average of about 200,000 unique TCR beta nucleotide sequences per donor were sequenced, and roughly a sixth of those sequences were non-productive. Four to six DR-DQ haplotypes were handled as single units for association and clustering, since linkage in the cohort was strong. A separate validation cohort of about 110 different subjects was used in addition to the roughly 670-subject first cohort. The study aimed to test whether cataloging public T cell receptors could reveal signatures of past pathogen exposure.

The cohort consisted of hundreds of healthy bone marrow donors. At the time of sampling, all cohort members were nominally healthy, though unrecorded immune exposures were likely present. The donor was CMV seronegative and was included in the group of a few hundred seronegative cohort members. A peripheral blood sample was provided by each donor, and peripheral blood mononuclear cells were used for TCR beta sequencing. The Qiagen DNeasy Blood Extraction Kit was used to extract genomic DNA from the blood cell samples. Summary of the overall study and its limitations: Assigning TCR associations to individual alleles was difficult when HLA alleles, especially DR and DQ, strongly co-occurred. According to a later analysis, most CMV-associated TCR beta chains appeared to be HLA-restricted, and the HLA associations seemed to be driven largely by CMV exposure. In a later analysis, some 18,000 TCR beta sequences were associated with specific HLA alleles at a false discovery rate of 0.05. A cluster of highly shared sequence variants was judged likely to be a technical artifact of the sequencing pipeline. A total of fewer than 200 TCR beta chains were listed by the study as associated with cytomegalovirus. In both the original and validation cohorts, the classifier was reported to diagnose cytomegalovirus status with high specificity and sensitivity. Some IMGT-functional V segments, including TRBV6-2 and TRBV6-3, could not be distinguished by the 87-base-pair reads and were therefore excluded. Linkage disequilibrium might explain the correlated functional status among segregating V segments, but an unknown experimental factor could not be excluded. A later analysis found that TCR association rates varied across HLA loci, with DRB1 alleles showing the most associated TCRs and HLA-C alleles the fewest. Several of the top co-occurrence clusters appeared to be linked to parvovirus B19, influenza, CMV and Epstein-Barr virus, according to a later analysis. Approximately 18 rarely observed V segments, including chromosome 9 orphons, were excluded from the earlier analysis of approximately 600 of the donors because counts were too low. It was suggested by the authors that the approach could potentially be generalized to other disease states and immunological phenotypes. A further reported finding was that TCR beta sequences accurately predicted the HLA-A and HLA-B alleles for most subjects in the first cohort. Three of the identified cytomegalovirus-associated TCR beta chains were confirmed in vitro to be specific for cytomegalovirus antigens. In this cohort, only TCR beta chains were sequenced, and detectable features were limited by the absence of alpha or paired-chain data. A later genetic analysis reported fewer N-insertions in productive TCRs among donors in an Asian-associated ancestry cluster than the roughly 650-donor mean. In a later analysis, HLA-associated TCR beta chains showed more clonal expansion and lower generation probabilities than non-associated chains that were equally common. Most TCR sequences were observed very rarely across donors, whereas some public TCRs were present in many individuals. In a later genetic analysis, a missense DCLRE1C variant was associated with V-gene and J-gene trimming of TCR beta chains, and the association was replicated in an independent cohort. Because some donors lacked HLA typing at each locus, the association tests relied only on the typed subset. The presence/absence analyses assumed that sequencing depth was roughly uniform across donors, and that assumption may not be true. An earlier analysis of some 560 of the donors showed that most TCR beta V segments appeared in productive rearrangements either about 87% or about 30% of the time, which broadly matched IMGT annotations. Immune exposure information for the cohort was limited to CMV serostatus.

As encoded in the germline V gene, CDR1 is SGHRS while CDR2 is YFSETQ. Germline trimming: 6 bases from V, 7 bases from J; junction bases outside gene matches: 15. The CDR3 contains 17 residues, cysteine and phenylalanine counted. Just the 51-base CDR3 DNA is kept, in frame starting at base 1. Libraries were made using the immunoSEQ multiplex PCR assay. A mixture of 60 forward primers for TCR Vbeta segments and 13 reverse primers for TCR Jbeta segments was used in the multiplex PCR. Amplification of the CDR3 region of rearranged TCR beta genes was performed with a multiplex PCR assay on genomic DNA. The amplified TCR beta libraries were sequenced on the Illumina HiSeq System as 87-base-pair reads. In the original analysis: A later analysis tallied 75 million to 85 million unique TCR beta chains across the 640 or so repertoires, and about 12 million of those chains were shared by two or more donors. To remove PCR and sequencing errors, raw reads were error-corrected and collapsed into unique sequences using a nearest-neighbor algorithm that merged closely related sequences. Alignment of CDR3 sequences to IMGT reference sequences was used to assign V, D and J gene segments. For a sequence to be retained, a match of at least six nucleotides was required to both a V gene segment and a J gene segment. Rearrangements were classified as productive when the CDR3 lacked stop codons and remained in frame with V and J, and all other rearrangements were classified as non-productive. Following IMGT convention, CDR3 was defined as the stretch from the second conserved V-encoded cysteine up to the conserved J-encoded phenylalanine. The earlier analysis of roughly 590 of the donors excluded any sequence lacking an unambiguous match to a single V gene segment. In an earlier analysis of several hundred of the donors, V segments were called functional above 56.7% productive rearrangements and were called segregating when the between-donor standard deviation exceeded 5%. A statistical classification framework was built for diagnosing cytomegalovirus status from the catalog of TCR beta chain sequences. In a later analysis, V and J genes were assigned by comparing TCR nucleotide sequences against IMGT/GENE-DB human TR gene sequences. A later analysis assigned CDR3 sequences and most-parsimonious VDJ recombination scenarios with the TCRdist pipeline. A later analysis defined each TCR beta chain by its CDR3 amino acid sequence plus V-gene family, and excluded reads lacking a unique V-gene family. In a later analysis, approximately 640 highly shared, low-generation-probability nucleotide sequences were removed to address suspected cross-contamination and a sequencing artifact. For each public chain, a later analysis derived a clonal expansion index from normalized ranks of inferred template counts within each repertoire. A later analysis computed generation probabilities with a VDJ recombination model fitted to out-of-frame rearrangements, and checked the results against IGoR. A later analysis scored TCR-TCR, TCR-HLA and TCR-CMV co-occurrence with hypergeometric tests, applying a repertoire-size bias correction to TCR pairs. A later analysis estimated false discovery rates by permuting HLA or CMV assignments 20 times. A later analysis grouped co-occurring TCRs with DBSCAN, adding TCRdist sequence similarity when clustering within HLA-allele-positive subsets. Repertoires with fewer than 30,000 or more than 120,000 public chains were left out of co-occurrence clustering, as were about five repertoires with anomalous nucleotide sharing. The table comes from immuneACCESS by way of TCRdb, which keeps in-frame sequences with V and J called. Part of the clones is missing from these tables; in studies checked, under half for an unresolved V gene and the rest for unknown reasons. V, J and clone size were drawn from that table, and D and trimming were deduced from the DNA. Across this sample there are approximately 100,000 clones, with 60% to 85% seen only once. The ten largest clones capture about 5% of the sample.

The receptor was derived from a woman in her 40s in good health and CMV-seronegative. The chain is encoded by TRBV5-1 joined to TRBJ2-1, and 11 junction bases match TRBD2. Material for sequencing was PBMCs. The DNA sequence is TGCGCCAGCACGCCAGGGCTAGCGGGGGGCCCCAGGAATGAGCAGTTCTTC. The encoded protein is CASTPGLAGGPRNEQFF.